This is a list of T cell receptor beta chains from one sample in a study of blood T cell repertoires in COVID-19. The data were produced by immunoSEQ multiplex PCR, yet TCRdb's version contains in-frame clones alone and is incomplete. This repertoire shows about 270,000 clones, approximately 86% found once; its top ten account for approximately 9.7%. Source material: peripheral blood. These receptors originate from a man aged 35 to 55 with active or convalescent COVID-19. The CDR3 runs from the conserved cysteine through the conserved F or W. D genes are given only for firm matches. Some rows have no size entry. The others give once, few or many, or a class for an expanded clone.

v_call,j_call,d_call,clone_size,cdr3_nt,cdr3_aa
TRBV19,TRBJ1-5,NA,NA,TGTGCCAGTAGTATAGCATCCGGTCAGCCCCAGCATTTT,CASSIASGQPQHF
TRBV29-1,TRBJ1-3,TRBD1,NA,TGCAGCGTCGGGGACAGCTCTGGAAACACCATATATTTT,CSVGDSSGNTIYF
TRBV24-1,TRBJ2-1,TRBD2,NA,TGTGCCACCAGTGATCCGGGACTAGCGGGGGGGTCCTACAATGAGCAGTTCTTC,CATSDPGLAGGSYNEQFF
TRBV6-6,TRBJ2-2,TRBD1,NA,TGTGCCAGCAGGACAGGGAGTCAATCCGGGGAGCTGTTTTTT,CASRTGSQSGELFF
TRBV7-2,TRBJ2-7,TRBD2,NA,TGTGCCAGCAGCCCCTCGGGACTAGCGACCTACGAGCAGTACTTC,CASSPSGLATYEQYF
TRBV19,TRBJ1-1,TRBD1,NA,TGTGCCAGTAGTCTCTGGACAGGGGGCTGGAACACTGAAGCTTTCTTT,CASSLWTGGWNTEAFF
TRBV3-1/TRBV3-2,TRBJ2-7,NA,NA,TGTGCCAGCAGCCAAGGTGTTTTAGGGGCGGCCTACGAGCAGTACTTC,CASSQGVLGAAYEQYF
TRBV18,TRBJ1-1,TRBD1,NA,TGTGCCAGCTCACCAGTCGACAGGGACACTGAAGCTTTCTTT,CASSPVDRDTEAFF
TRBV5-1,TRBJ1-6,NA,NA,TGCGCCAGCAGCCCAACGACAGAGAATTCACCCCTCCACTTT,CASSPTTENSPLHF
TRBV28,TRBJ2-7,TRBD1,NA,TGTGCCAGCAGTGGATCCGGGACAGGGGAGGGCGAGCAGTACTTC,CASSGSGTGEGEQYF
TRBV14,TRBJ1-3,NA,NA,TGTGCCAGCAGCCAAGGTACAGCCTCTGGAAACACCATATATTTT,CASSQGTASGNTIYF
TRBV28,TRBJ1-5,TRBD1,NA,TGTGCCAGCAGTGGGGGTTACAGGGGCCATCAGCCCCAGCATTTT,CASSGGYRGHQPQHF
TRBV3-1/TRBV3-2,TRBJ2-1,TRBD2,NA,TGTGCCAGCAGCCGGGACTACTACTATGAGCAGTTCTTC,CASSRDYYYEQFF
TRBV2,TRBJ1-5,NA,NA,TGTGCCAGCAAGAGTAGCAATCAGCCCCAGCATTTT,CASKSSNQPQHF
TRBV30,TRBJ2-5,TRBD1,NA,TGTGCCAGTGCCCCCCCGGGACAGGGGGCTGAGACCCAGTACTTC,CASAPPGQGAETQYF
TRBV7-9,TRBJ1-3,NA,NA,TGTGCCAGCAGCTCGACACTTTCTGGAAACACCATATATTTT,CASSSTLSGNTIYF
TRBV10-3,TRBJ2-1,TRBD2,NA,TGTGCCATCCGCGGGGGGACTAGCGGGAGGTCCTACAATGAGCAGTTCTTC,CAIRGGTSGRSYNEQFF
TRBV19,TRBJ2-7,NA,NA,TGTGCCAGTAGTACCCCCGGTCGCGAGCAGTACTTC,CASSTPGREQYF
TRBV21-1,TRBJ2-1,NA,NA,TGTGCCAGCAGCAAAGTGGGGGGGCTAGCGGGATGGAGCTCCTACAATGAGCAGTTCTTC,CASSKVGGLAGWSSYNEQFF
TRBV5-5,TRBJ1-6,TRBD1,few,TGTGCCAGCAGCTTGGAGTCAGGGGGACAACCCCTCCACTTT,CASSLESGGQPLHF
TRBV6-5,TRBJ2-7,NA,NA,TGTGCCAGCATAGGAGGGAGGCCATCCTACGAGCAGTACTTC,CASIGGRPSYEQYF
TRBV20-1,TRBJ2-2,TRBD1,NA,TGCAGTGCTAGTAGGGACAGCACGAACACCGGGGAGCTGTTTTTT,CSASRDSTNTGELFF
TRBV4-1,TRBJ1-5,NA,NA,TGCGCCAGCAGCAGCCAGGTTTTTCAGCCCCAGCATTTT,CASSSQVFQPQHF
TRBV6-5,TRBJ2-3,TRBD2,NA,TGTGCCAGCAGCGCGACGGGAGGTACGCAGTATTTT,CASSATGGTQYF
TRBV2,TRBJ2-7,TRBD1,NA,TGTGCCAGCAGAGGGACAGGGGTAAGGGAGCAGTACTTC,CASRGTGVREQYF
TRBV7-7,TRBJ2-1,NA,NA,TGTGCTAGCAGCCATTCGGTGGGGAGTGGTGAGCAGTTCTTC,CASSHSVGSGEQFF
TRBV3-1/TRBV3-2,TRBJ2-1,TRBD2,NA,TGTGCCAGCAGCCACCAACTAGCGGGACGGCACAATGAGCAGTTCTTC,CASSHQLAGRHNEQFF
TRBV10-3,TRBJ2-2,TRBD1,NA,TGTGCCATCAGAGGGACAGGGAACACCGGGGAGCTGTTTTTT,CAIRGTGNTGELFF
TRBV9,TRBJ1-2,NA,few,TGTGCCAGCAGCCCGCAACCGGGACACGCCTATGGCTACACCTTC,CASSPQPGHAYGYTF
TRBV4-1,TRBJ1-6,TRBD1,NA,TGCGCCAGCAGCCCGATGGGACAGGGGGCGGACTCACCCCTCCACTTT,CASSPMGQGADSPLHF
TRBV27,TRBJ1-3,NA,NA,TGTGCCAGCAGTTCGGGGGACGGGAGCTCTGGAAACACCATATATTTT,CASSSGDGSSGNTIYF
TRBV24-1,TRBJ2-1,TRBD1,NA,TGTGCCACCAGTGATTTGCCGGGACAGGGGGTGACGAGCTCCTACAATGAGCAGTTCTTC,CATSDLPGQGVTSSYNEQFF
TRBV5-1,TRBJ2-7,NA,NA,TGCGCCAGCGGCGAGGGTCTGGCCTACGAGCAGTACTTC,CASGEGLAYEQYF
TRBV5-1,TRBJ2-1,NA,few,NA,CASSFGPGEQFF
TRBV28,TRBJ2-3,TRBD2,NA,TGTGCCAGCACAACCGGGGCGGGAGGGCCAGTGACGCAGTATTTT,CASTTGAGGPVTQYF
TRBV28,TRBJ2-3,TRBD2,NA,TGTGCCAGCAGTTCGGGACTAGCGGACAGCACAGATACGCAGTATTTT,CASSSGLADSTDTQYF
TRBV4-1,TRBJ2-7,NA,NA,TGCGCCAGCAGCCAAGGAGTCCGGGGCGAGCAGTACTTC,CASSQGVRGEQYF
TRBV3-1/TRBV3-2,TRBJ1-6,TRBD1,few,TGTGCCAGCAGCCCCACTCACCCCGGGACAGAGAATTCACCCCTCCACTTT,CASSPTHPGTENSPLHF
TRBV5-6,TRBJ1-5,TRBD1,few,TGTGCCAGCAGCTTATCGGTGAACAGGGGGTTCGATCAGCCCCAGCATTTT,CASSLSVNRGFDQPQHF
TRBV5-4,TRBJ1-2,TRBD1,NA,TGTGCCAGCAGCGCAGGACAGGGTATAAACTATGGCTACACCTTC,CASSAGQGINYGYTF
TRBV3-1/TRBV3-2,TRBJ2-4,NA,NA,TGTGCCAGCAGCCAAGAGACAGGGACTATTCAGTACTTC,CASSQETGTIQYF
TRBV27,TRBJ2-7,TRBD2,NA,TGTGCCAGCAGTTCAAGGAGACTAGCGAATTCTTACGAGCAGTACTTC,CASSSRRLANSYEQYF
TRBV5-1,TRBJ1-6,NA,NA,TGCGCCAGCACCCTGGACAGAGACAATTCACCCCTCCACTTT,CASTLDRDNSPLHF
TRBV18,TRBJ2-5,NA,NA,TGTGCCAGCTCACCCTACGGAGGGAACCAAGAGACCCAGTACTTC,CASSPYGGNQETQYF
TRBV5-1,TRBJ2-7,NA,once,TGCGCCAGCAGCTTGAAAGGGGTCGAGACCTACGAGCAGTACTTC,CASSLKGVETYEQYF
TRBV11-2,TRBJ2-3,NA,NA,TGTGCCAGCAGCCTCGGACAGACGCAGTATTTT,CASSLGQTQYF
TRBV30,TRBJ2-1,TRBD2,NA,TGTGCCTGGAGTGGACTAGCGGGTTCCTACAATGAGCAGTTCTTC,CAWSGLAGSYNEQFF
TRBV2,TRBJ1-2,TRBD1,NA,TGTGCCAGTTCTCGGGACAGCGTCTATGGCTACACCTTC,CASSRDSVYGYTF
TRBV5-1,TRBJ2-1,TRBD2,NA,TGCGCCAGCAGCTTGACTAGCGGGGTGGTCAATGAGCAGTTCTTC,CASSLTSGVVNEQFF